These 32 T cell receptor beta chains originate from one sample sequenced in a study of identical twins. TCRdb itself ran the 5' RACE reads through MiXCR, one entry per CDR3 protein. The sample holds about 570,000 distinct CDR3 sequences, more than 9% seen once. These data were also reused for a study on yellow fever vaccine responses in identical twins.

Input material: PBMCs. All receptors derive from a woman under 30 in good health.

This clonotype has a handful of counts. The chain joins TRBV29-1 to TRBJ2-5, with 7 bases identical to TRBD2. V trimming: 4 bases; J trimming: 1 base; junction bases outside the gene matches: 0. This CDR3 comprises 12 residues. Germline V gene lookup returns CDR1 SQVTM and CDR2 ANQGSEA. The CDR3: CSVGLAQETQYF. In nucleotides, the CDR3 is TGCAGCGTTGGACTAGCCCAAGAGACCCAGTACTTC.

The V gene is TRBV9, the J gene TRBJ2-7; TRBD1 or TRBD2 may be the D gene (5 bases each). This CDR3 has 14 amino acids. Trimming left V 0 bases short and J 4 bases short, with 11 bases between. CDR1 is SGDLS and CDR2 is YYNGEE in the germline V gene. CDR3 amino acids: CASSVGGVGYEQYF. CDR3 nucleotides: TGTGCCAGCAGCGTAGGAGGGGTGGGGTACGAGCAGTACTTC.

A few counts support this clonotype. V is TRBV29-1 and J is TRBJ2-2; the D is unclear. CDR3 length: 12 amino acids. Germline lookup yields CDR1 SQVTM and CDR2 ANQGSEA. V was clipped by 3 bases and J by 1 base, with 3 bases between them. In nucleotides, the CDR3 is TGCAGCGTTGAGTTGAACACCGGGGAGCTGTTTTTT. Translated, it gives CSVELNTGELFF.

This clonotype turned up a few times. V gene TRBV2 combines with J gene TRBJ1-1; no clear D. V was trimmed by 5 bases and J by 7 bases, leaving 8 bases between them. CDR3 length equals 11 residues. CDR1 and CDR2 (germline): SNHLY, FYNNEI. The CDR3 nucleotides are TGTGCCAGCAGTCGAAACGGTGAAGCTTTCTTT. Translating gives CASSRNGEAFF.

The gene calls are TRBV11-2 and TRBJ2-7, with TRBD1 matching 7 bases. In germline, CDR1 is SGHAT, CDR2 FQNNGV. With V trimmed by 5 bases and J by 3 bases, 10 bases remained unmatched. This CDR3 contains 15 residues. In DNA, the CDR3 is TGTGCCAGCAGCCATCCGACAGGGAGAGTCTACGAGCAGTACTTC. Translating it yields CASSHPTGRVYEQYF.

This clonotype came up a few times. The chain uses TRBV5-1 and TRBJ2-5; D might be TRBD1 (5 bases). The CDR3 is 16 amino acids. V was shortened by 4 bases and J by 1 base, with 17 bases between the two germline ends. Germline CDR1 reads SGHRS; CDR2 reads YFSETQ. The CDR3 is CASSLWGRSTQETQYF. Here the CDR3 DNA reads TGCGCCAGCAGCCTCTGGGGCAGGTCTACCCAAGAGACCCAGTACTTC. The full variable domain, in which reference TRBV5-1 and TRBJ2-5 provide the parts outside the CDR3, is KAGVTQTPRYLIKTRGQQVTLSCSPISGHRSVSWYQQTPGQGLQFLFEYFSETQRNKGNFPGRFSGRQFSNSRSEMNVSTLELGDSALYLCASSLWGRSTQETQYFGPGTRLLVL.

In its sample, this clonotype was seen a few times. V usage is TRBV7-2 and J usage is TRBJ2-1, with 9 bases that match TRBD2. Losses at the gene ends were 5 bases for V and 2 bases for J; bases not matched to a gene: 10. Germline V gives CDR1 SGHTA, CDR2 FQGNSA. This CDR3 region has 17 residues. CDR3 bases: TGTGCCAGCAGCCGGGGCGGGGGGGCTTTGACCTACAATGAGCAGTTCTTC. Amino acid sequence: CASSRGGGALTYNEQFF.

This clonotype was observed a handful of times. This sequence joins TRBV6-6 and TRBJ2-7, with D uncertain. The ends were cut back, 10 bases at V and 3 bases at J, with 13 bases in the middle. CDR1 and CDR2 from the germline V gene are MNHNY and SVGAGI (reference sequence). This CDR3 region has 12 residues. In nucleotides, the CDR3 is TGTGCCACCAACGACGTGGACTACGAGCAGTACTTC. Protein: CATNDVDYEQYF.

This clonotype was detected a few times. The rearrangement joins TRBV6-2 or TRBV6-3 to TRBJ2-7; 12 bases agree with TRBD2. The germline CDR1 and CDR2 sequences are MNHEY and SVGEGT. The CDR3 spans 18 residues. V lost 4 bases, J lost 2 bases, and 12 bases stayed unmatched. As DNA, the CDR3 is TGTGCCAGCAGTTCAAGAACCGTCGGACTAGCGGGGACCTACGAGCAGTACTTC. This sequence encodes CASSSRTVGLAGTYEQYF.

This clonotype has more than one count but fewer than ten. The chain couples TRBV7-9 to TRBJ2-6; D unclear. V was pared by 4 bases and J by 0 bases, with 13 bases between. Per the germline V gene, CDR1 is SEHNR and CDR2 is FQNEAQ (reference sequence). CDR3 length equals 17 residues. CDR3 DNA: TGTGCCAGCAGCTCGACTCGATCAGACTCTGGGGCCAACGTCCTGACTTTC. Its translation is CASSSTRSDSGANVLTF.

This clonotype was seen ten or more times. V is TRBV5-1 and J is TRBJ2-2; 8 bases agree with TRBD2. The CDR3 spans 17 residues. With V trimmed by 3 bases and J by 1 base, 8 bases remained unmatched. The germline V gene encodes CDR1 SGHRS and CDR2 YFSETQ. The CDR3 reads CASSSGPLAGNTGELFF. The DNA of the CDR3 is TGCGCCAGCAGCTCCGGACCCCTAGCGGGGAACACCGGGGAGCTGTTTTTT.

This clonotype was seen only a few times. This sequence joins TRBV7-2 and TRBJ2-2; 9 bases are shared with TRBD2. V shed 5 bases and J 6 bases; nucleotides not matched to a gene: 7. The CDR3 is made up of 15 amino acids. CDR1 is SGHTA, CDR2 FQGNSA, per germline. The CDR3 nucleotides are TGTGCCAGCAGCCAAATTCGGACTAGCGCCGGGGAGCTGTTTTTT. This encodes CASSQIRTSAGELFF.

The chain links TRBV4-3 to TRBJ2-1, with 7 bases identical to TRBD1. The CDR3 runs 18 residues. Per germline, CDR1 LGHNA and CDR2 YSLEER. The V and J ends lost 0 bases and 8 bases, in that order; junction bases with no gene match: 16. The CDR3 sequence is CASSQELPRDSLQDEQFF. The CDR3 DNA is TGCGCCAGCAGCCAAGAACTGCCCCGGGACAGCTTACAGGATGAGCAGTTCTTC.

The chain recombines TRBV2 with TRBJ2-7; D gene uncertain. The germline gives CDR1 SNHLY, CDR2 FYNNEI. The CDR3 totals 17 residues. V was cut by 1 base and J by 2 bases, with 18 bases left in between. The CDR3: CASSEVRGEEYTYEQYF. The CDR3 region has the DNA TGTGCCAGCAGTGAAGTAAGAGGAGAAGAGTACACCTACGAGCAGTACTTC.

V gene TRBV6-5 combines with J gene TRBJ2-1, with D possibly being TRBD2 (6 bases). CDR1 and CDR2 (germline): MNHEY, SVGAGI. The CDR3 loop spans 14 amino acids. V was clipped by 0 bases and J by 7 bases, with 10 bases between them. The DNA for the CDR3 is TGTGCCAGCAGTTACTCGGAGGGCGGGAATGAGCAGTTCTTC. Protein product: CASSYSEGGNEQFF.

Many counts were recorded for this clonotype. The chain carries TRBV6-6 and TRBJ2-4; D is uncertain. V was trimmed by 6 bases and J by 5 bases, leaving 2 bases between them. This CDR3 contains 10 residues. Germline V gene sequence: CDR1 MNHNY, CDR2 SVGAGI (reference sequence). CDR3 bases: TGTGCCAGCAGGGAAAACATTCAGTACTTC. This translates into CASRENIQYF.

This clonotype was counted at least ten times. The CDR3 nucleotides are TGTGCCAGCAGCTTAGGGGGACAGTATGGCTACACCTTC. This translates into CASSLGGQYGYTF. The chain employs TRBV7-3 and TRBJ1-2; 7 nucleotides agree with TRBD1. With 2 bases clipped from V and 5 bases from J, the junction kept 2 bases outside the gene matches. The CDR3 runs to 13 residues. Germline loops: CDR1 SGHTA, CDR2 FQGTGA.

The V gene is TRBV6-1, the J gene TRBJ2-1; 10 nucleotides match TRBD2. The V gene end was trimmed by 4 bases and the J gene end by 5 bases; junction bases not matched to a gene: 11. The CDR3 has 17 residues. The germline gives CDR1 MNHNS, CDR2 SASEGT. The CDR3 region has the DNA TGTGCCAGCAGTGTAGTCAGCGGGGGGGCCTTGCACAATGAGCAGTTCTTC. Its translation is CASSVVSGGALHNEQFF.

A few counts support this clonotype. The chain recombines TRBV6-1 with TRBJ1-1, with a tentative D call TRBD1 (5 bases). Germline assignment: CDR1 MNHNS and CDR2 SASEGT. The CDR3 has 14 amino acids. V dropped 6 bases and J dropped 4 bases, with 15 bases sitting between them. CDR3 DNA: TGTGCCAGCAGCCTAATAGGGGTGAGCACTGAAGCTTTCTTT. Encoded protein: CASSLIGVSTEAFF.

This clonotype was recorded at least ten times. CDR3 region: CASSVGGRAYEQYF. CDR3 DNA: TGTGCCAGCAGCGTAGGAGGCAGGGCCTACGAGCAGTACTTC. The gene calls are TRBV9 and TRBJ2-7; weak D call: TRBD1 (5 bases). The CDR3 consists of 14 residues. V dropped 0 bases and J dropped 2 bases, with 9 bases sitting between them. The germline gives CDR1 SGDLS, CDR2 YYNGEE.

This clonotype occurred a few times. The rearrangement joins TRBV24-1 to TRBJ1-1; D remains unclear. From germline, CDR1 is KGHDR and CDR2 SFDVKD. The CDR3 has 13 amino acids. The V and J ends lost 9 bases and 5 bases respectively, with 15 bases between them. The CDR3 loop reads CATGGSRGTEAFF. CDR3 nucleotide sequence: TGTGCCACCGGCGGGTCCCGGGGAACTGAAGCTTTCTTT.

This clonotype was seen only a few times. J is TRBJ1-1 and V is TRBV4-3, with TRBD1 as a possible D gene (5 bases). The CDR3 length is 16 residues. V was trimmed by 2 bases and J by 5 bases, leaving 18 bases between them. Germline values: CDR1 LGHNA, CDR2 YSLEER. The DNA of the CDR3 is TGCGCCAGCAGCCAACAACCGTGGACACAATCGACTGAAGCTTTCTTT. Translation: CASSQQPWTQSTEAFF.

The gene calls are TRBV7-2 and TRBJ2-7; 9 nucleotides agree with TRBD1. CDR1 is SGHTA and CDR2 is FQGNSA in the germline V gene. CDR3 length equals 14 residues. V was clipped by 4 bases and J by 6 bases; unmatched bases: 7. The CDR3 bases are TGTGCCAGCAGCTCGGGACAGGGTCCGGGCGAGCAGTACTTC. Translated, it gives CASSSGQGPGEQYF.

The V and J genes are TRBV6-1 and TRBJ2-7; D possibly uses TRBD1 or TRBD2 (6 bases each). Germline V gene data show CDR1 as MNHNS and CDR2 as SASEGT. The V and J ends lost 10 bases and 7 bases respectively, with 20 bases between them. The CDR3 is made up of 13 amino acids. The DNA for the CDR3 is TGTGCCACGCGGCTTAGGGGGGTGGGTGAGCAGTACTTC. Its translation is CATRLRGVGEQYF.

This CDR3 reads CASSFWDRGLTNEKLFF. The CDR3 bases are TGTGCCAGCAGCTTTTGGGACAGGGGTCTAACTAATGAAAAACTGTTTTTT. The chain carries TRBV6-1 and TRBJ1-4, with TRBD1 identical over 10 bases. Germline V lookup: CDR1 MNHNS, CDR2 SASEGT. This CDR3 has 17 amino acids. V lost 6 bases, J lost 1 base, and 8 bases stayed unmatched.

This clonotype has a count of ten or more. This rearrangement joins TRBV5-1 to TRBJ2-2; D is unclear. The CDR3 contains 15 residues. Looked up from germline, CDR1 is SGHRS and CDR2 is YFSETQ. Trimming stripped 0 bases from V and 4 bases from J, with 10 bases between. The DNA for the CDR3 is TGCGCCAGCAGCTTGGAGGTCAGAAGCACCGGGGAGCTGTTTTTT. It specifies CASSLEVRSTGELFF.

The J gene is TRBJ2-7, the V gene TRBV6-1, with a weak D call TRBD1 (5 bases). The CDR3 sequence is 16 residues long. Trimming stripped 5 bases from V and 4 bases from J, with 21 bases between. From germline, CDR1 is MNHNS and CDR2 SASEGT. The CDR3 reads CASSLTPAAGLYEQYF. In DNA, the CDR3 is TGTGCCAGCAGTCTTACACCGGCGGCAGGGTTGTACGAGCAGTACTTC.

This clonotype was counted between two and nine times. The V call is TRBV25-1, the J call TRBJ2-3; 16 nucleotides match TRBD2. Germline CDR1 and CDR2: MGHDK and SYGVNS. CDR3 length: 17 amino acids. This chain's CDR3 is CSKEGLAGGPPIDTQYF. As DNA, the CDR3 is TGTTCAAAAGAGGGACTAGCGGGGGGGCCCCCCATAGATACGCAGTATTTT.

This clonotype was observed a few times. A read error may be the cause here, since a much bigger clone is one base away. The rearrangement uses TRBV24-1 and TRBJ2-2, with D unclear. V was clipped by 0 bases and J by 5 bases, with 9 bases between them. This CDR3 is built from 15 residues. In germline, CDR1 is KGHDR, CDR2 SFDVKD. The CDR3 DNA sequence: TGTGCCACCAGTGATTTGGACAAGGAAACCGGGGAGCTGTTTTTT. This sequence encodes CATSDLDKETGELFF.

This clonotype occurred many times. CDR3 bases: TGTGCCACCAGCAGAGCTGGGACAGGGACTGGAAACACCATATATTTT. Encoded protein: CATSRAGTGTGNTIYF. This chain connects TRBV15 to TRBJ1-3; the match to TRBD1 covers 9 bases. Germline V gene lookup returns CDR1 LNHNV and CDR2 YYDKDF (reference sequence). The V and J ends lost 1 base and 2 bases, in that order; junction bases with no gene match: 3. This CDR3 is 16 amino acids long.

This clonotype has just a few counts. The rearrangement links TRBV6-2 or TRBV6-3 to TRBJ2-7, with 8 bases lining up with TRBD1. This CDR3 spans 13 amino acids. The J segment lost 6 bases and the V segment lost 5 bases, leaving 6 bases of the junction unmatched. CDR1 MNHEY and CDR2 SVGEGT come from the germline V gene. The CDR3 nucleotides read TGTGCCAGCAGTGGACAGGGTATTGCCGAGCAGTACTTC. Encoded protein: CASSGQGIAEQYF.

This clonotype was recorded at least ten times. The rearrangement uses TRBV20-1 and TRBJ2-7; 8 bases align to TRBD1. Germline loops: CDR1 DFQATT, CDR2 SNEGSKA (reference sequence). The CDR3 sequence is 15 residues long. The CDR3 region has the DNA TGCAGCGCAGAGAACCGGGACAGGACTACCTACGAGCAGTACTTC. Translation gives CSAENRDRTTYEQYF.